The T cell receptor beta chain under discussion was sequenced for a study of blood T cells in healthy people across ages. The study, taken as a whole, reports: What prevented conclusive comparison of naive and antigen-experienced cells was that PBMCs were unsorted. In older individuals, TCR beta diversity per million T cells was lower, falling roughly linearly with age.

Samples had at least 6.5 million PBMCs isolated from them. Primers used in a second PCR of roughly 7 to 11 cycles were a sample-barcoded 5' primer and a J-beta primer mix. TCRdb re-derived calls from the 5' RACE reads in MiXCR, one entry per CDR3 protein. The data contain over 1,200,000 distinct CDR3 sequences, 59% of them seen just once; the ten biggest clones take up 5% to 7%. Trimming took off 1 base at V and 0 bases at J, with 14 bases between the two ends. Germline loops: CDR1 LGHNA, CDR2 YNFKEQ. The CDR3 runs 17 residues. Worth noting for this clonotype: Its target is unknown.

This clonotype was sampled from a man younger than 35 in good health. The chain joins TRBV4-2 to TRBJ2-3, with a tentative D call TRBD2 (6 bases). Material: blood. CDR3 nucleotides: TGTGCCAGCAGCCAAGCCGTCGGCGGGGCTAGCACAGATACGCAGTATTTT. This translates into CASSQAVGGASTDTQYF.